These 18 T cell receptor beta chains originate from one sample sequenced in a study of PD-1 blockade in classical Hodgkin lymphoma. The method was immunoSEQ multiplex PCR; TCRdb's version includes in-frame clones alone and lacks a portion of them. The sample includes about 27,000 clones, approximately 80% seen only once; the top ten take 2% to 2.5%. With no exception, relapse followed autologous stem cell transplantation in all patients, and brentuximab vedotin exposure varied. The study purified CD4+ T cells from thawed PBMCs using magnetic negative selection. This specimen consisted of CD4+ T cells from blood, obtained at baseline. These receptor sequences come from a human donor with classical Hodgkin lymphoma.

This chain connects TRBV30 to TRBJ2-4, with 9 bases lining up with TRBD1. V shed 1 base, J shed 9 bases, and the junction held 7 bases outside the gene matches. There are 14 residues in the CDR3. In germline, CDR1 is GTSNPN, CDR2 SVGIG (reference sequence). CDR3: CAWSGPGTGSIQYF. In nucleotides, the CDR3 is TGTGCCTGGAGTGGTCCCGGGACAGGGTCCATTCAGTACTTC.

The gene calls are TRBV6-5 and TRBJ2-3; D is unresolved. The V gene lost 4 bases and the J gene lost 3 bases, with 8 bases spanning the gap. There are 13 residues in the CDR3. Looked up from germline, CDR1 is MNHEY and CDR2 is SVGAGI. CDR3 DNA: TGTGCCAGCAGTTTAGGGTGGACAGATACGCAGTATTTT. This gives the protein CASSLGWTDTQYF.

The chain recombines TRBV27 with TRBJ2-1; 9 bases line up with TRBD1. The CDR3 runs 16 residues. CDR1 is MNHEY, CDR2 SMNVEV, per germline (reference sequence). J lost 5 bases, V lost 3 bases, and 8 bases had no gene match. The CDR3, as DNA: TGTGCCAGCAGTTTTTCCGGGACAGGGTTTAACAATGAGCAGTTCTTC. The encoded protein is CASSFSGTGFNNEQFF.

The V gene is TRBV19, the J gene TRBJ2-1, with a possible D match to TRBD1 (5 bases). Trimming removed 3 bases from V and 2 bases from J, with 11 bases in between. The germline gives CDR1 LNHDA, CDR2 SQIVND (reference sequence). The CDR3 is 15 amino acids. This chain's CDR3 is CASSMGRTTYNEQFF. CDR3 nucleotides: TGTGCCAGTAGTATGGGGCGGACAACCTACAATGAGCAGTTCTTC. The whole variable domain, remainder taken from reference TRBV19 and TRBJ2-1, is DGGITQSPKYLFRKEGQNVTLSCEQNLNHDAMYWYRQDPGQGLRLIYYSQIVNDFQKGDIAEGYSVSREKKESFPLTVTSAQKNPTAFYLCASSMGRTTYNEQFFGPGTRLTVL.

The chain is built from TRBV19 and TRBJ2-7; weak D call: TRBD2 (7 bases). CDR1 and CDR2 (germline): LNHDA, SQIVND (reference sequence). The CDR3 has 12 residues. Trimming took 5 bases from V and 12 from J, leaving 17 bases between them. The CDR3, as DNA: TGTGCCAGTAGTTTCTCGGGCGGGGGCACGTACTTC. Translated: CASSFSGGGTYF.

This chain links TRBV7-6 with TRBJ2-5; D not resolved. CDR1 SGHVS and CDR2 FNYEAQ come from the germline V gene. The CDR3 consists of 11 residues. V lost 6 bases and J lost 5, with 7 bases in between. CDR3 sequence: CASRAGETQYF. Written as DNA, the CDR3 is TGTGCCAGCAGAGCTGGGGAGACCCAGTACTTC.

This clone was seen only once. The sample carries other DNA sequences with the same CDR3. The chain employs TRBV18 and TRBJ2-5; D remains unclear. Germline V gene sequence: CDR1 KGHSH, CDR2 LQKENI. The CDR3 covers 13 residues. V lost 3 bases to trimming and J lost 3 bases, with 8 bases between them. As DNA, the CDR3 is TGTGCCAGCTCACCTCGGGCGGAAGAGACCCAGTACTTC. Protein product: CASSPRAEETQYF.

This clone was counted once. The chain combines TRBV4-3 with TRBJ1-6, with D perhaps matching TRBD1 (6 bases). The germline CDR1 and CDR2 sequences are LGHNA and YSLEER. The CDR3 has 16 residues. V lost 0 bases and J lost 6, with 12 bases in between. DNA for the CDR3: TGCGCCAGCAGCCAAGATGTAGGGGGGTTTAATTCACCCCTCCACTTT. Protein: CASSQDVGGFNSPLHF.

This clone occurred a few times. The chain joins TRBV19 to TRBJ2-7; 11 bases match TRBD1. The germline CDR1 and CDR2 sequences are LNHDA and SQIVND (reference sequence). This CDR3 spans 15 amino acids. The junction had 3 bases not matched to a gene; V was cut back by 1 base and J by 4 bases. CDR3 sequence reads: CASSIGGQGAYEQYF. The CDR3 DNA sequence: TGTGCCAGTAGTATAGGCGGACAGGGGGCTTACGAGCAGTACTTC. Complete variable domain (other parts from reference TRBV19 and TRBJ2-7): DGGITQSPKYLFRKEGQNVTLSCEQNLNHDAMYWYRQDPGQGLRLIYYSQIVNDFQKGDIAEGYSVSREKKESFPLTVTSAQKNPTAFYLCASSIGGQGAYEQYFGPGTRLTVT.

This rearrangement joins TRBV7-9 to TRBJ1-4, with D uncertain. This CDR3 is built from 15 residues. Trimming pared 2 bases from V and 0 bases from J, leaving 7 bases between. The germline CDR1 and CDR2 sequences are SEHNR and FQNEAQ (reference sequence). The CDR3 nucleotides are TGTGCCAGCAGCTTAACGCTCACAACTAATGAAAAACTGTTTTTT. Encoded protein: CASSLTLTTNEKLFF.

The CDR3 sequence: CASSSDQKMGSYNEQFF. Written as DNA, the CDR3 is TGTGCCAGCAGCTCGGATCAGAAGATGGGTTCCTACAATGAGCAGTTCTTC. This chain joins TRBV7-6 and TRBJ2-1; no definite D call. The CDR3 runs to 17 residues. V was cut by 4 bases and J by 1 base, with 17 bases left in between. From germline, CDR1 is SGHVS and CDR2 FNYEAQ.

The gene calls are TRBV12-5 and TRBJ2-5; TRBD2 agrees at 8 bases. Per germline, CDR1 LGHNT and CDR2 FRNRAP. J lost 5 bases, V lost 6 bases, and 11 bases had no gene match. The CDR3 contains 15 residues. The CDR3 coding sequence is TGTGCTAGTGGCAAAGAGCGGGGGACGGGGGAGACCCAGTACTTC. This codes for CASGKERGTGETQYF.

The chain employs TRBV7-8 and TRBJ2-1; D is unclear. CDR3 size: 14 residues. The germline V gene has CDR1 SGHVS and CDR2 FQNEAQ. Trimming cost V 3 bases and J 2 bases, with 8 bases left between them. The CDR3 region has the DNA TGTGCCAGCAGCTTTGGCAGGACCTACAATGAGCAGTTCTTC. Amino acids: CASSFGRTYNEQFF.

This clone is a singleton in its sample. The chain's CDR3 is CASSSGLAGGPGETQYF. In DNA form, the CDR3 reads TGTGCCAGCAGCTCGGGACTAGCGGGGGGGCCAGGAGAGACCCAGTACTTC. The rearrangement links TRBV7-2 to TRBJ2-5, with 16 bases that match TRBD2. The junction had 6 bases not matched to a gene; V was cut back by 4 bases and J by 4 bases. The CDR3 is made up of 17 amino acids. Germline lookup yields CDR1 SGHTA and CDR2 FQGNSA.

The V call is TRBV2, the J call TRBJ2-3; D is uncertain. V was trimmed by 4 bases and J by 5 bases, leaving 19 bases between them. Per the germline V gene, CDR1 is SNHLY and CDR2 is FYNNEI. The CDR3 totals 16 residues. This chain's CDR3 is CASSVGNPGLLDTQYF. CDR3 nucleotide sequence: TGTGCCAGCAGTGTAGGCAACCCCGGGTTATTAGATACGCAGTATTTT.

This clone was detected once. The chain links TRBV5-1 to TRBJ1-4; D gene unclear. Trimming cost V 0 bases and J 8 bases, with 11 bases left between them. CDR3 length: 14 residues. The germline gives CDR1 SGHRS, CDR2 YFSETQ. The CDR3 reads CASSLGTRDEKLFF. The CDR3 DNA is TGCGCCAGCAGCTTGGGAACCCGAGACGAAAAACTGTTTTTT.

The chain has TRBV19 and TRBJ1-1, with a possible D match to TRBD1 (6 bases). V shed 7 bases and J shed 0 bases, with 15 bases lying between them. The CDR3 extends over 15 amino acids. Germline-derived CDR1 and CDR2 are LNHDA and SQIVND (reference sequence). CDR3 amino acids: CASNGPTGMNTEAFF. CDR3 DNA sequence: TGTGCCAGTAACGGTCCGACAGGAATGAACACTGAAGCTTTCTTT.

V is TRBV2 and J is TRBJ2-5; 7 bases fit TRBD2. The junction had 6 bases not matched to a gene; V was cut back by 9 bases and J by 2 bases. Germline V lookup: CDR1 SNHLY, CDR2 FYNNEI. This CDR3 comprises 13 residues. CDR3 region: CARAGGGQETQYF. The CDR3 coding sequence is TGTGCCAGGGCTGGGGGGGGACAAGAGACCCAGTACTTC.